The 31 T cell receptor beta chains below were found in one sample sequenced in a study of radiation and T cells in renal cell carcinoma. Time point here: baseline pretreatment blood. Noted treatment: 15 Gy SBRT to primary tumor, nephrectomy 4 weeks later. TCRdb's table, derived via immunoSEQ multiplex PCR, lists solely in-frame clones and lacks some. This table has roughly 130,000 clones, approximately 91% appearing once. The sample consisted of blood, taken from a patient whose treatment included radiotherapy and nephrectomy. These receptor sequences come from a woman aged 45-65 years with renal cell carcinoma.

This clone was detected only once. V is TRBV19 and J is TRBJ1-3, with D perhaps matching TRBD1 (5 bases). The germline V gene has CDR1 LNHDA and CDR2 SQIVND (reference sequence). The CDR3 length is 15 residues. V lost 4 bases and J 7 bases, leaving 17 bases between the germline ends. The chain's CDR3 is CASSTLMGRRNTIYF. The CDR3 bases are TGTGCCAGTAGTACCCTAATGGGACGGAGGAACACCATATATTTT.

The rearrangement uses TRBV7-8 and TRBJ1-2; no clear D. The V and J ends lost 0 bases and 3 bases respectively, with 11 bases between them. CDR1 SGHVS and CDR2 FQNEAQ come from the germline V gene. CDR3 size: 15 residues. The CDR3 loop is CASSLAGVTDYGYTF. CDR3 DNA: TGTGCCAGCAGCTTAGCCGGGGTGACGGACTATGGCTACACCTTC.

This sequence joins TRBV7-2 and TRBJ1-3, with 10 positions matching TRBD1. Trimming at V came to 3 bases and at J to 1 base, leaving 6 bases not matched to a gene. Germline loops: CDR1 SGHTA, CDR2 FQGNSA. The CDR3 runs 17 residues. This chain's CDR3 is CASSFSGQGGSGNTIYF. CDR3 DNA sequence: TGTGCCAGCAGCTTCTCCGGACAGGGGGGGTCTGGAAACACCATATATTTT.

J is TRBJ1-5 and V is TRBV6-5; D uncertain. The CDR3 extends over 12 amino acids. The V gene lost 6 bases and the J gene lost 3 bases, with 6 bases spanning the gap. CDR1 is MNHEY and CDR2 is SVGAGI in the germline V gene. The CDR3 sequence: CASRSNNQPQHF. CDR3 sequence (DNA): TGTGCCAGCAGATCAAACAATCAGCCCCAGCATTTT.

The J gene is TRBJ1-2, the V gene TRBV2, with TRBD1 matching 10 bases. Germline V gene data show CDR1 as SNHLY and CDR2 as FYNNEI. After removal of 4 bases from V and 0 bases from J, the junction contained 2 bases not matched to a gene. The CDR3 covers 15 residues. CDR3 protein: CASSGDRGANYGYTF. In DNA form, the CDR3 reads TGTGCCAGCAGTGGGGACAGGGGAGCTAACTATGGCTACACCTTC.

The chain couples TRBV15 to TRBJ2-1; D not certain. V gave up 6 bases and J gave up 0 bases, with 12 bases separating them. The CDR3 covers 15 residues. From germline, CDR1 is LNHNV and CDR2 YYDKDF (reference sequence). DNA for the CDR3: TGTGCCACCAGTAGGGTTTTCGTCTCCTACAATGAGCAGTTCTTC. Residues: CATSRVFVSYNEQFF.

The genes are TRBV2 and TRBJ1-4; TRBD1 matches at 8 bases. From germline, CDR1 is SNHLY and CDR2 FYNNEI. This CDR3 spans 14 amino acids. With 5 bases clipped from V and 4 bases from J, the junction kept 3 bases outside the gene matches. CDR3 sequence reads: CASSFDRGNEKLFF. DNA of the CDR3: TGTGCCAGCAGTTTCGACAGGGGTAATGAAAAACTGTTTTTT.

This clone appeared once. The CDR3 region is CASSIHRGPSEAFF. The CDR3 DNA reads as TGTGCCAGTAGTATACACAGGGGGCCGAGTGAAGCTTTCTTT. The genes are TRBV19 and TRBJ1-1; 9 nucleotides match TRBD1. V lost 2 bases to trimming and J lost 7 bases; unmatched junction nucleotides: 5. The CDR3 is 14 amino acids. Per the germline V gene, CDR1 is LNHDA and CDR2 is SQIVND (reference sequence). Together with reference TRBV19 and TRBJ1-1, the CDR3 gives the full variable domain: DGGITQSPKYLFRKEGQNVTLSCEQNLNHDAMYWYRQDPGQGLRLIYYSQIVNDFQKGDIAEGYSVSREKKESFPLTVTSAQKNPTAFYLCASSIHRGPSEAFFGQGTRLTVV.

This clone occurred once. The V gene is TRBV6-5, the J gene TRBJ1-2, with TRBD1 matching over 11 bases. Looked up from germline, CDR1 is MNHEY and CDR2 is SVGAGI. The CDR3 consists of 14 residues. J gave up 6 bases and V 5 bases, and 5 bases lay outside the gene matches. Here the CDR3 DNA reads TGTGCCAGCAGTAACGGACAGGGGGCAAATGGCTACACCTTC. Translated, it gives CASSNGQGANGYTF.

This clone occurred once. The chain joins TRBV30 to TRBJ2-7; D gene ambiguous. The CDR3 loop spans 13 amino acids. Per the germline V gene, CDR1 is GTSNPN and CDR2 is SVGIG (reference sequence). Trimming stripped 0 bases from V and 5 bases from J, with 11 bases between. This CDR3 reads CAWSVHRFNEQYF. The CDR3 nucleotides read TGTGCCTGGAGTGTACACAGATTTAACGAGCAGTACTTC.

Only a few counts were recorded for this clone. V usage is TRBV20-1 and J usage is TRBJ1-4; D remains unclear. The CDR3 is 11 amino acids. V was trimmed by 5 bases and J by 10 bases, leaving 11 bases between them. Germline V gene lookup returns CDR1 DFQATT and CDR2 SNEGSKA (reference sequence). CDR3 region: CSAGRGGKLFF. For the CDR3, the DNA is TGCAGTGCTGGCCGAGGCGGAAAACTGTTTTTT.

This rearrangement joins TRBV10-1 to TRBJ2-1, with a weak D call TRBD2 (7 bases). In germline, CDR1 is WNHNN, CDR2 SYGVQD (reference sequence). V lost 4 bases to trimming and J lost 0 bases, with 25 bases between them. The CDR3 is 20 amino acids. In DNA form, the CDR3 reads TGCGCCAGCAGTGGGTCACAGGGTCTCGTTCGGGGGGCCTCCTACAATGAGCAGTTCTTC. Residues: CASSGSQGLVRGASYNEQFF.

This chain joins TRBV25-1 and TRBJ1-2; no firm D call. Between the trimmed V and J ends, which lost 8 bases and 1 base, there was a span of 8 bases. The CDR3 extends over 12 amino acids. Per germline, CDR1 MGHDK and CDR2 SYGVNS. CDR3 bases: TGTGCCAGCTCCGGGTTTAACTATGGCTACACCTTC. As protein: CASSGFNYGYTF.

The rearrangement uses TRBV19 and TRBJ1-1; D unclear. V was trimmed by 0 bases and J by 6 bases, leaving 8 bases between them. Germline assignment: CDR1 LNHDA and CDR2 SQIVND (reference sequence). This CDR3 has 13 amino acids. CDR3 DNA sequence: TGTGCCAGTAGTATAGATCGGTTAGCTGAAGCTTTCTTT. Translated: CASSIDRLAEAFF. The whole variable domain, remainder taken from reference TRBV19 and TRBJ1-1, is DGGITQSPKYLFRKEGQNVTLSCEQNLNHDAMYWYRQDPGQGLRLIYYSQIVNDFQKGDIAEGYSVSREKKESFPLTVTSAQKNPTAFYLCASSIDRLAEAFFGQGTRLTVV.

V gene TRBV19 combines with J gene TRBJ1-5; TRBD1 aligns across 11 bases. The germline CDR1 and CDR2 sequences are LNHDA and SQIVND (reference sequence). After removal of 6 bases from V and 6 bases from J, the junction contained 13 bases not matched to a gene. The CDR3 is made up of 17 amino acids. CDR3 sequence reads: CASRPTPGTGGGQPQHF. The CDR3, as DNA: TGTGCCAGTAGACCAACTCCCGGGACAGGGGGAGGTCAGCCCCAGCATTTT.

This chain links TRBV7-3 with TRBJ2-1, with D unclear. V lost 2 bases to trimming and J lost 4 bases, with 6 bases between them. Germline V gives CDR1 SGHTA, CDR2 FQGTGA. The CDR3 has 13 amino acids. The CDR3 DNA follows: TGTGCCAGCAGCTTAGCTCCGTACAATGAGCAGTTCTTC. Amino acid sequence: CASSLAPYNEQFF.

This clone was found a few times. The rearrangement uses TRBV18 and TRBJ2-6; the D is unclear. The CDR3 sequence is 17 residues long. Germline V gene data show CDR1 as KGHSH and CDR2 as LQKENI. V shed 2 bases and J shed 4 bases, with 15 bases lying between them. CDR3 residues: CASSPGFSESGANVLTF. Written as DNA, the CDR3 is TGTGCCAGCTCACCAGGTTTTTCTGAGTCAGGGGCCAACGTCCTGACTTTC. The complete variable domain, with remaining parts taken from reference TRBV18 and TRBJ2-6, reads NAGVMQNPRHLVRRRGQEARLRCSPMKGHSHVYWYRQLPEEGLKFMVYLQKENIIDESGMPKERFSAEFPKEGPSILRIQQVVRGDSAAYFCASSPGFSESGANVLTFGAGSRLTVL.

The chain uses TRBV7-2 and TRBJ2-1; maybe TRBD2 (6 bases). The CDR3 runs 12 residues. Germline-derived CDR1 and CDR2 are SGHTA and FQGNSA. Trimming took 5 bases from V and 7 from J, leaving 9 bases between them. The CDR3 sequence is CASSPGRNEQFF. CDR3 DNA sequence: TGTGCCAGCAGCCCAGGGAGGAATGAGCAGTTCTTC.

This chain links TRBV10-3 with TRBJ1-1; TRBD1 might be the D (5 bases). V lost 8 bases, J lost 1 base, and 11 bases lay in between. CDR3 length: 13 amino acids. Germline CDR1 ENHRY, CDR2 SYGVKD. The CDR3 spells CAIGSGKNTEAFF. In DNA, the CDR3 is TGTGCCATCGGTTCAGGGAAGAACACTGAAGCTTTCTTT.

The chain joins TRBV29-1 to TRBJ2-3; D perhaps matches TRBD2 (6 bases). The ends were cut back, 4 bases at V and 3 bases at J, with 14 bases in the middle. Per germline, CDR1 SQVTM and CDR2 ANQGSEA. The CDR3 is 14 amino acids. Here the CDR3 DNA reads TGCAGCGTTGCGCTCCCCGGGACTACAGATACGCAGTATTTT. Encoded protein: CSVALPGTTDTQYF.

This chain connects TRBV5-1 to TRBJ2-2; D remains ambiguous. The CDR3 contains 15 residues. Trimming shortened V by 4 bases and J by 0 bases, and 10 bases separated the two germline ends. Germline V gene sequence: CDR1 SGHRS, CDR2 YFSETQ. CDR3 nucleotide sequence: TGCGCCAGCAGCCCGGACGGAGCGAACACCGGGGAGCTGTTTTTT. It yields the protein CASSPDGANTGELFF.

The chain is built from TRBV5-4 and TRBJ1-2; D is unclear. This CDR3 has 15 residues. The germline V and J ends were trimmed by 4 bases and 4 bases, with 17 bases remaining between them. CDR1 and CDR2 from the germline V gene are SGHNT and YYREEE (reference sequence). The CDR3 here is CASSVPTDVTYGYTF. CDR3 DNA: TGTGCCAGCAGCGTCCCCACCGACGTAACCTATGGCTACACCTTC.

The genes are TRBV5-8 and TRBJ2-3; D is unresolved. V lost 1 base and J lost 3, with 3 bases in between. Germline CDR1 reads SGHTS; CDR2 reads YDEGEE. The length of the CDR3 is 12 residues. For the CDR3, the DNA is TGTGCCAGCAGCTTGAGGACAGATACGCAGTATTTT. It is translated as CASSLRTDTQYF.

The chain links TRBV7-9 to TRBJ1-2; D unclear. Trimming removed 1 base at V and 7 bases at J, with 25 bases between. The CDR3 runs 18 residues. Germline CDR1 is SEHNR and CDR2 is FQNEAQ (reference sequence). CDR3 loop: CASSLGTRSQSWSGGYTF. CDR3 sequence (DNA): TGTGCCAGCAGCTTAGGAACGCGTTCCCAATCCTGGTCAGGTGGCTACACCTTC.

The chain employs TRBV4-3 and TRBJ2-7; 7 bases fit TRBD1. The germline V gene has CDR1 LGHNA and CDR2 YSLEER. Trimming took 5 bases from V and 4 from J; bases not matched to a gene: 8. The CDR3 length is 14 residues. Written as DNA, the CDR3 is TGCGCCAGCAGCGCCCACAGGGGTCCGTACGAGCAGTACTTC. This codes for CASSAHRGPYEQYF.

The chain employs TRBV14 and TRBJ1-4; D not certain. The CDR3 has 16 residues. Trimming shortened V by 2 bases and J by 0 bases, and 10 bases separated the two germline ends. The V gene's germline CDR1 is SGHDN and CDR2 FVKESK. The CDR3 DNA reads TGTGCCAGCAGCCAATTCGGGTTTGCAACTAATGAAAAACTGTTTTTT. Translating gives CASSQFGFATNEKLFF.

In this sample, this clone turned up a few times. The chain has TRBV4-1 and TRBJ1-2; no clear D gene. Trimming took 0 bases from V and 8 from J, leaving 13 bases between them. The CDR3 is 14 amino acids. CDR1 MGHRA and CDR2 YSYEKL come from the germline V gene. The CDR3 sequence: CASSQDRNVGGYTF. For the CDR3, the DNA is TGCGCCAGCAGCCAAGATAGAAATGTAGGGGGCTACACCTTC.

This chain joins TRBV7-2 and TRBJ1-1, with 8 bases that match TRBD1. CDR1 is SGHTA and CDR2 is FQGNSA in the germline V gene. The J segment lost 6 bases and the V segment lost 5 bases, leaving 11 bases of the junction unmatched. The CDR3 has 15 residues. In nucleotides, the CDR3 is TGTGCCAGCAGCACACGGACAGGGTCGGACGCTGAAGCTTTCTTT. As protein: CASSTRTGSDAEAFF.

The chain couples TRBV7-9 to TRBJ2-1; 7 bases align to TRBD1. Germline loops: CDR1 SEHNR, CDR2 FQNEAQ (reference sequence). J was trimmed by 5 bases and V by 3 bases; bases with no gene match: 7. This CDR3 is built from 15 residues. Here the CDR3 DNA reads TGTGCCAGCAGCTTCCCGCCGGGACAGAACAATGAGCAGTTCTTC. Translated, it gives CASSFPPGQNNEQFF. Full variable domain (remainder filled in from reference TRBV7-9 and TRBJ2-1): DTGVSQNPRHKITKRGQNVTFRCDPISEHNRLYWYRQTLGQGPEFLTYFQNEAQLEKSRLLSDRFSAERPKGSFSTLEIQRTEQGDSAMYLCASSFPPGQNNEQFFGPGTRLTVL.

V and J are TRBV29-1 and TRBJ1-1, with 8 positions matching TRBD1. V was pared by 6 bases and J by 6 bases, with 9 bases of the junction left unmatched. CDR3 size: 13 residues. Germline V CDR1 and CDR2: SQVTM, ANQGSEA. The CDR3 protein is CSVLAGGNSEAFF. The CDR3 DNA follows: TGCAGCGTCCTGGCAGGGGGCAACTCTGAAGCTTTCTTT.

Concerning this clone: This same CDR3 is encoded by further DNA sequences in the sample. This chain links TRBV7-2 with TRBJ1-2, with D unresolved. CDR1 SGHTA and CDR2 FQGNSA come from the germline V gene. CDR3 length equals 13 residues. V shed 0 bases and J shed 8 bases, with 10 bases lying between them. In DNA, the CDR3 is TGTGCCAGCAGCTTAGCCGGATCGGGGGGCTACACCTTC. Translating it yields CASSLAGSGGYTF.